Following are 30 T cell receptor beta chains from one sample sequenced in a study of blood T cell repertoires in COVID-19 (dated by TCRdb to the early 2020s). The protocol used for the library was the immunoSEQ multiplex PCR assay. TCRdb took this table from immuneACCESS and kept in-frame rearrangements with V and J called. Such tables lack part of the clones; where checked against another copy, unresolved V genes explain under half of the gap, and the rest is unexplained. The sample contains about 320,000 clones, roughly 90% of them found a single time. Roughly 2.6% of the sample comes from the top ten. Sequencing was done on a sample of PBMCs or T cells enriched from blood (not recorded which). The receptors stem from a man aged 55 to 70 who had recovered from COVID-19.

The chain recombines TRBV3-1 (or the pseudogene TRBV3-2) with TRBJ2-1; D gene ambiguous. From germline, CDR1 is LGHDT and CDR2 YNNKEL (reference sequence). This CDR3 region has 13 residues. V gave up 2 bases and J gave up 5 bases, with 7 bases separating them. In DNA, the CDR3 is TGTGCCAGCAGCCAAAACAGCCACAATGAGCAGTTCTTC. Its protein is CASSQNSHNEQFF.

The chain is built from TRBV30 and TRBJ2-2; possible D gene TRBD2, 5 bases. This CDR3 comprises 14 residues. Germline CDR1 is GTSNPN and CDR2 is SVGIG (reference sequence). Trimming took 4 bases from V and 6 from J, leaving 15 bases between them. The CDR3 reads CAWNGGSSAGELFF. In nucleotides, the CDR3 is TGTGCCTGGAATGGTGGGAGCTCTGCCGGGGAGCTGTTTTTT.

The V call is TRBV5-6, the J call TRBJ1-5; D is ambiguous. Germline V CDR1 and CDR2: SGHDT, YYEEEE. This CDR3 contains 14 residues. V lost 4 bases and J lost 5, with 13 bases in between. Written as DNA, the CDR3 is TGTGCCAGCAGCACGGCGGGGTTGGATCAGCCCCAGCATTTT. As protein: CASSTAGLDQPQHF.

This chain connects TRBV12-3 or TRBV12-4 to TRBJ2-1; D call uncertain. The CDR3 sequence is 13 residues long. V was trimmed by 5 bases and J by 10 bases, leaving 15 bases between them. The chain's CDR3 is CASSLIPRWEQFF. The CDR3 DNA follows: TGTGCCAGCAGTCTAATCCCCCGCTGGGAGCAGTTCTTC.

This clone was counted a single time. The rearrangement links TRBV7-8 to TRBJ1-6, with D possibly matching TRBD1 (6 bases). The V end lost 6 bases, the J end lost 7 bases, and 13 bases lay between the germline ends. Germline CDR1 SGHVS, CDR2 FQNEAQ. The CDR3 is 14 amino acids. CDR3 sequence (DNA): TGTGCCAGCAGATTTACAGGGATCAATTCACCCCTCCACTTT. Translating it yields CASRFTGINSPLHF.

The chain combines TRBV25-1 with TRBJ1-6, with 8 bases lining up with TRBD1. The CDR3 consists of 16 residues. V lost 9 bases and J lost 0; bases outside the gene matches: 7. Germline V lookup: CDR1 MGHDK, CDR2 SYGVNS. The CDR3 spells CASRGTGGSYNSPLHF. The CDR3 DNA sequence: TGTGCCAGTAGGGGGACAGGAGGCTCCTATAATTCACCCCTCCACTTT.

V and J are TRBV10-3 and TRBJ2-7; TRBD1 matches at 9 bases. The germline V gene has CDR1 ENHRY and CDR2 SYGVKD. The CDR3 totals 18 residues. V was pared by 4 bases and J by 1 base, with 14 bases of the junction left unmatched. CDR3 sequence: CAISAGAGTGSTSYEQYF. As DNA, the CDR3 is TGTGCCATCAGTGCGGGTGCTGGGACAGGGTCAACTTCCTACGAGCAGTACTTC.

V gene TRBV2 combines with J gene TRBJ2-5; TRBD1 matches at 9 bases. V gave up 5 bases and J gave up 6 bases; unmatched junction bases: 7. Germline loops: CDR1 SNHLY, CDR2 FYNNEI. The CDR3 consists of 14 residues. This CDR3 is CASSLGTGTKTQYF. The CDR3 nucleotides read TGTGCCAGCAGTCTTGGGACAGGGACGAAGACCCAGTACTTC.

The chain employs TRBV5-1 and TRBJ2-7, with 9 nucleotides matching TRBD1. CDR3 length: 15 amino acids. With 2 bases clipped from V and 4 bases from J, the junction kept 7 bases outside the gene matches. Germline V gene lookup returns CDR1 SGHRS and CDR2 YFSETQ. The chain's CDR3 is CASSLRTGARYEQYF. CDR3 bases: TGCGCCAGCAGCTTAAGGACAGGGGCACGATACGAGCAGTACTTC.

The CDR3 sequence: CASSPGTSGGDTQYF. The CDR3 DNA reads TGTGCCAGCAGCCCCGGGACTAGTGGTGGGGATACGCAGTATTTT. The chain combines TRBV7-9 with TRBJ2-3, with 8 bases matching TRBD2. The germline CDR1 and CDR2 sequences are SEHNR and FQNEAQ (reference sequence). The CDR3 extends over 15 amino acids. V shed 5 bases and J 6 bases; nucleotides not matched to a gene: 10.

The chain combines TRBV14 with TRBJ1-2; 7 nucleotides match TRBD1. V was pared by 2 bases and J by 5 bases, with 8 bases of the junction left unmatched. Germline CDR1 is SGHDN and CDR2 is FVKESK. The CDR3 runs to 15 residues. CDR3 coding DNA: TGTGCCAGCAGCCAATTTGGTGTCAGGGGGTATGGCTACACCTTC. Translated: CASSQFGVRGYGYTF.

This clone was recorded a few times. The V call is TRBV2, the J call TRBJ2-5; D perhaps matches TRBD2 (5 bases). Between the trimmed V and J ends, which lost 4 bases and 1 base, there was a span of 7 bases. Germline V gives CDR1 SNHLY, CDR2 FYNNEI. This CDR3 region has 13 residues. CDR3 protein: CASSASSQETQYF. As DNA, the CDR3 is TGTGCCAGCAGTGCTAGCTCCCAAGAGACCCAGTACTTC.

The chain employs TRBV3-1 (or the pseudogene TRBV3-2) and TRBJ2-4; D perhaps matches TRBD1 (6 bases). Trimming removed 4 bases from V and 4 bases from J, with 11 bases in between. The germline gives CDR1 LGHDT, CDR2 YNNKEL (reference sequence). This CDR3 spans 14 amino acids. The CDR3, as DNA: TGTGCCAGCAGCCTGGACAGAACGAAAAACATTCAGTACTTC. This sequence encodes CASSLDRTKNIQYF.

This clone was observed a single time. The chain couples TRBV4-1 to TRBJ2-1; 9 bases are a match to TRBD1. V dropped 0 bases and J dropped 6; count of bases not matched to a gene: 9. The CDR3 contains 17 residues. Germline V gene lookup returns CDR1 MGHRA and CDR2 YSYEKL. The CDR3 spells CASSQERGTGLFNEQFF. The CDR3 DNA follows: TGCGCCAGCAGCCAAGAGAGGGGGACAGGGCTTTTCAATGAGCAGTTCTTC.

The CDR3 nucleotides are TGTGCCAGTAGTATAGCCCATCTCCCGCCCGGGGGGCGTCAGCCCCAGCATTTT. Translating it yields CASSIAHLPPGGRQPQHF. The V gene is TRBV19, the J gene TRBJ1-5; tentatively, D is TRBD1 (6 bases). V lost 1 base and J 6 bases, leaving 22 bases between the germline ends. Germline lookup yields CDR1 LNHDA and CDR2 SQIVND (reference sequence). The CDR3 contains 18 residues.

CDR3 amino acids: CASSVIQGVYEQYF. CDR3 in DNA: TGTGCCAGCAGTGTAATTCAGGGTGTGTACGAGCAGTACTTC. The gene calls are TRBV2 and TRBJ2-7; D may be TRBD1 (5 bases). Germline CDR1 reads SNHLY; CDR2 reads FYNNEI. This CDR3 is built from 14 residues. Trimming stripped 4 bases from V and 4 bases from J, with 14 bases between.

The chain links TRBV12-3 or TRBV12-4 to TRBJ1-1; tentative D call: TRBD1 (6 bases). There are 13 residues in the CDR3. The V end lost 9 bases, the J end lost 1 base, and 12 bases lay between the germline ends. The CDR3 loop reads CASRWGRNTEAFF. DNA for the CDR3: TGTGCCAGTCGATGGGGGCGGAACACTGAAGCTTTCTTT.

The chain is built from TRBV5-1 and TRBJ1-2; D may be TRBD1 (6 bases). V lost 4 bases to trimming and J lost 4 bases, with 14 bases between them. CDR3 size: 14 residues. Germline assignment: CDR1 SGHRS and CDR2 YFSETQ. In DNA form, the CDR3 reads TGCGCCAGCAGCCCGGCGGGGGGCCTCTATGGCTACACCTTC. Encoded protein: CASSPAGGLYGYTF.

The chain combines TRBV3-1 (or the pseudogene TRBV3-2) with TRBJ2-3; 9 positions match TRBD2. The V gene's germline CDR1 is LGHDT and CDR2 YNNKEL (reference sequence). The CDR3 sequence is 16 residues long. Trimming cost V 3 bases and J 1 base; bases outside gene matches: 5. CDR3 sequence (DNA): TGTGCCAGCAGCCAGTCACTAGCGGGCCGCACAGATACGCAGTATTTT. This encodes CASSQSLAGRTDTQYF.

The J gene is TRBJ1-5, the V gene TRBV30, with a weak D call TRBD1 (6 bases). Germline V CDR1 and CDR2: GTSNPN, SVGIG (reference sequence). The germline V and J ends were trimmed by 5 bases and 6 bases, with 17 bases remaining between them. The CDR3 consists of 14 residues. CDR3: CAWGRNQGTQPQHF. The CDR3, as DNA: TGTGCCTGGGGACGTAACCAGGGGACTCAGCCCCAGCATTTT.

This clone was seen a handful of times. The V gene is TRBV5-4, the J gene TRBJ2-7; 7 bases are shared with TRBD1. Germline loops: CDR1 SGHNT, CDR2 YYREEE (reference sequence). This CDR3 has 16 residues. V lost 5 bases, J lost 0 bases, and 11 bases stayed unmatched. The CDR3 here is CASSSEDRTSSYEQYF. Written as DNA, the CDR3 is TGTGCCAGCAGTTCCGAGGACAGGACCAGCTCCTACGAGCAGTACTTC.

The rearrangement links TRBV5-1 to TRBJ2-7, with a possible D match to TRBD1 (5 bases). The V end was cut by 0 bases, the J end by 4 bases, with 17 bases between. Per the germline V gene, CDR1 is SGHRS and CDR2 is YFSETQ. There are 16 residues in the CDR3. Written as DNA, the CDR3 is TGCGCCAGCAGCTTGGCCAGGGCCCCTGCTGGATACGAGCAGTACTTC. Translating gives CASSLARAPAGYEQYF.

This sequence joins TRBV11-1 and TRBJ2-3; the D is unclear. This CDR3 contains 16 residues. Trimming pared 2 bases from V and 0 bases from J, leaving 12 bases between. The germline gives CDR1 SGHAT, CDR2 FQDESV (reference sequence). The CDR3 here is CASSLRLLPSTDTQYF. The DNA of the CDR3 is TGTGCCAGCAGCTTAAGACTTCTCCCTAGCACAGATACGCAGTATTTT.

The chain uses TRBV7-3 and TRBJ2-1, with D unclear. CDR3 size: 16 residues. CDR1 and CDR2 (germline): SGHTA, FQGTGA. The germline V and J ends were trimmed by 5 bases and 4 bases, with 18 bases remaining between them. The CDR3 bases are TGTGCCAGCAGCATCGCCCACTCCCCTTCATACAATGAGCAGTTCTTC. Its protein is CASSIAHSPSYNEQFF.

This chain links TRBV28 with TRBJ2-3; 7 bases line up with TRBD2. The junction had 4 bases not matched to a gene; V was cut back by 2 bases and J by 2 bases. CDR3 length: 15 amino acids. CDR1 and CDR2 (germline): MDHEN, SYDVKM. This CDR3 is CASSLGAGDTDTQYF. In nucleotides, the CDR3 is TGTGCCAGCAGTTTAGGGGCGGGAGACACAGATACGCAGTATTTT.

As for this clone: The same CDR3 arises from other DNA sequences in this sample as well. The chain is built from TRBV5-5 and TRBJ2-7, with TRBD1 as a possible D gene (5 bases). The CDR3 has 15 amino acids. CDR1 is SGHKS and CDR2 is YYEKEE in the germline V gene (reference sequence). Trimming took 0 bases from V and 1 from J, leaving 11 bases between them. The CDR3 reads CASSLEGQSSYEQYF. In DNA form, the CDR3 reads TGTGCCAGCAGCTTGGAGGGGCAGTCATCCTACGAGCAGTACTTC.

The CDR3 reads CASSLAGGRGYNEQFF. In DNA, the CDR3 is TGCGCCAGCAGCTTGGCCGGCGGGAGGGGCTACAATGAGCAGTTCTTC. The chain uses TRBV5-1 and TRBJ2-1; 9 bases are a match to TRBD2. V shed 0 bases and J 3 bases; nucleotides not matched to a gene: 4. The CDR3 is 16 amino acids. Germline loops: CDR1 SGHRS, CDR2 YFSETQ.

This clone was counted a single time. The chain uses TRBV7-2 and TRBJ1-2, with D possibly matching TRBD1 (5 bases). V lost 4 bases and J lost 2, with 14 bases in between. The CDR3 has 15 residues. The germline V gene encodes CDR1 SGHTA and CDR2 FQGNSA. CDR3 protein: CASSSGGSGNYGYTF. The CDR3 DNA sequence: TGTGCCAGCAGCTCGGGGGGGTCGGGAAACTATGGCTACACCTTC.

The chain uses TRBV27 and TRBJ2-7, with no clear D. V was clipped by 2 bases and J by 0 bases, with 11 bases between them. Germline V gene data show CDR1 as MNHEY and CDR2 as SMNVEV (reference sequence). This CDR3 is built from 15 residues. The DNA of the CDR3 is TGTGCCAGCAGTTTACAGCAGGCCGTCTCCTACGAGCAGTACTTC. Translation: CASSLQQAVSYEQYF.

The rearrangement joins TRBV3-1 (or the pseudogene TRBV3-2) to TRBJ2-1; a weak D match, TRBD1 (5 bases). Trimming took 3 bases from V and 3 from J, leaving 18 bases between them. CDR1 is LGHDT and CDR2 is YNNKEL in the germline V gene (reference sequence). The CDR3 totals 17 residues. The CDR3 DNA is TGTGCCAGCAGCCAGAGCCTTGGGGCCAAACTCTACAATGAGCAGTTCTTC. It codes for CASSQSLGAKLYNEQFF.